This T cell receptor (beta chain) was captured by sequencing in a study of blood T cell repertoires in COVID-19. Study at large: There were acute and convalescent COVID-19 samples, and they came from the United States, Italy and Spain. Sources were T cells, B-cell-depleted T cells, or PBMCs; the material itself was cDNA or gDNA.

Losses at the gene ends were 0 bases for V and 0 bases for J; bases not matched to a gene: 9. CDR1 and CDR2 from the germline V gene are SGHRS and YFSETQ. The CDR3 consists of 18 residues. Original data processing: Amplification of reference gene primers was used by the study to estimate nucleated cell counts. The repertoire was sequenced with immunoSEQ multiplex PCR; TCRdb's copy has only in-frame clones and lacks some. Clonal size and the V and J genes are those of that table, whereas D and trimming came from the DNA. The repertoire has about 210,000 clones, roughly nine tenths of them found once; the top ten carry roughly 0.7%.

The V gene is TRBV5-1, the J gene TRBJ2-1; TRBD2 agrees at 7 bases. This clonotype originated in a man aged 40-55 years with acute or convalescent COVID-19. What was sequenced was peripheral blood. The CDR3 DNA reads TGCGCCAGCAGCTTGGCCTTGCTAAGCGGGGCCTCCTACAATGAGCAGTTCTTC. Translation gives CASSLALLSGASYNEQFF.